Listed below are T cell receptor beta chains from one sample, sequenced in a study of neurological immune-mediated disorders. TCRdb itself ran the 5' RACE reads through MiXCR, one entry per CDR3 protein. The sample comprises 130,000 or so distinct CDR3 sequences, approximately 3.2% of which are singletons, and 1% to 1.5% rests with the top ten. The specimen sequenced was PBMCs. The origin of the receptors is a woman aged 25 to 45 with multiple sclerosis. Each CDR3 is given with its conserved first and last residue. The D gene is left open where the match is weak. The listing skips clone size in some rows; elsewhere it reads once, few, many or a size class.

v_gene,j_gene,abundance,d_gene,CDR3nt,CDR3aa
TRBV5-1,TRBJ1-2,.,.,TGCGCCAGCAGCGGGGACAAGCCTAATGGCTACACCTTC,CASSGDKPNGYTF
TRBV18,TRBJ2-7,few,TRBD1,TGTGCCAGCTCACCTACAGGGGGCTCCTACGAGCAGTACTTC,CASSPTGGSYEQYF
TRBV10-1,TRBJ2-4,many,TRBD1,TGCGCCAGCAGTGAGGTTCCGGGACAGGGAGTTCAGTACTTC,CASSEVPGQGVQYF
TRBV7-6,TRBJ2-3,many,TRBD2,TGTGCCAGCAGCCTGGGACTAGCTAGCACAGATACGCAGTATTTT,CASSLGLASTDTQYF
TRBV12-3/TRBV12-4,TRBJ2-7,.,.,TGTGCCAGCACCTATCGACCCGGGCGGATGGGGGAGCAGTACTTC,CASTYRPGRMGEQYF
TRBV20-1,TRBJ2-1,many,.,TGCAGTGCAAGAGTACAGGGATTCCGAATGTTCTTC,CSARVQGFRMFF
TRBV10-3,TRBJ2-3,many,TRBD2,TGTGCCATCAGTGAGGGCCGGGCGGGAGCAGATACGCAGTATTTT,CAISEGRAGADTQYF
TRBV4-3,TRBJ1-2,many,TRBD1,TGCGCCAGCAGCCAAGGAGGGCAGGGGGGCTATGGCTACACCTTC,CASSQGGQGGYGYTF
TRBV3-1,TRBJ1-3,many,.,TGTGCCAGCAGCCAAGAACAGGCATCTGGAAACACCATATATTTT,CASSQEQASGNTIYF
TRBV10-3,TRBJ2-7,many,TRBD1,TGTGCCATCACCCAGGGACAGCTGCCCTACGAGCAGTACTTC,CAITQGQLPYEQYF
TRBV20-1,TRBJ1-1,many,.,TGCAGTGCTAGAACCCCAGCTGAAGCTTTCTTT,CSARTPAEAFF
TRBV7-2,TRBJ2-1,.,TRBD2,TGTGCCAGCAGCTGGGGGACTAGTATCAATGAGCAGTTCTTC,CASSWGTSINEQFF
TRBV5-5,TRBJ2-7,many,.,TGTGCCAGCAGCTTTCTTTATCCGGGAAACGAGCAGTACTTC,CASSFLYPGNEQYF
TRBV7-6,TRBJ2-2,many,TRBD1,TGTGCCAGCAGCTCCCGAGGTCCAGGGGGCACCGGGGAGCTGTTTTTT,CASSSRGPGGTGELFF
TRBV5-1,TRBJ2-3,many,.,TGCGCCAGCAGTAGTATTAGGGCCGGGGCAGATACGCAGTATTTT,CASSSIRAGADTQYF